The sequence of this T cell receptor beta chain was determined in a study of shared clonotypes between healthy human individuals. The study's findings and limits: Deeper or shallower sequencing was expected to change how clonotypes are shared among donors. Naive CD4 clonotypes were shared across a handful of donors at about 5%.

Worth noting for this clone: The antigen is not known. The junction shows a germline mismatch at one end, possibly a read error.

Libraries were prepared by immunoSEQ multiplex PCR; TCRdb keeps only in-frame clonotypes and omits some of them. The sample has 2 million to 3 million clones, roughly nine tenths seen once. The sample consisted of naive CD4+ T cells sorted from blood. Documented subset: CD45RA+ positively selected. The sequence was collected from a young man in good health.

The chain's CDR3 is CASSIKSQAQHF. CDR3 DNA sequence: TGTGCCAGTAGTATAAAGTCTCAGGCCCAGCATTTT. J is TRBJ1-5 and V is TRBV19, with D uncertain. CDR1 LNHDA and CDR2 SQIVND come from the germline V gene (reference sequence). The CDR3 length is 12 residues.